What follows is one T cell receptor (beta chain) and its context. Antigen: not known. Germline CDR1 GTSNPN, CDR2 SVGIG (reference sequence). The CDR3 extends over 14 amino acids. Trimming pared 1 base from V and 0 bases from J, leaving 9 bases between. Treatment in this sample: some 20 received Ad26.COV2.S at low or high dose, single or two shots; 5 received placebo; per-sample allocation not given. Specimens were obtained on day 63 following the first vaccine or placebo injection. An adult aged 18-55 years in Boston served as the donor. The data were obtained in a study of Ad26.COV2.S vaccination and SARS-CoV-2 variants. At the level of the study: Vaccine-arm donor from the placebo-controlled COV1001 Ad26.COV2.S trial. By the intramuscular route, Ad26.COV2.S was given once, or twice 56 days apart. The study's findings and limits: Responses of T cells in total may have been underestimated by the TCR breadth and depth analyses.

Using immunoSEQ multiplex PCR, the repertoire was profiled, and TCRdb retains in-frame clones only, with some absent. The sample holds 250,000 or so clones, around 90% seen once. The source material was peripheral blood, sampled in a trial of Ad26.COV2.S vaccine versus placebo. The chain links TRBV30 to TRBJ1-1; TRBD1 might be the D (5 bases). This TCR came from a person aged 18-60 years who received the Ad26.COV2.S COVID-19 vaccine or a placebo. CDR3 bases: TGTGCCTGGAGTGGGTCAGGGCTGAACACTGAAGCTTTCTTT. This translates into CAWSGSGLNTEAFF.